The 9 T cell receptor beta chains presented below share a single source sample, sequenced in a study of patients and donors after allogeneic stem cell transplantation. TCRdb independently ran MiXCR on the RT-PCR reads; one entry per CDR3 protein. The sample carries 70,000 or so distinct CDR3 sequences, around 27% recorded once. The sample comprised blood, either unsorted or a sorted T cell fraction (not recorded which). All receptors come from a human donor who was either an allogeneic HSCT recipient or a stem cell or donor lymphocyte infusion donor (not recorded which). It is not recorded whose cells these are; they may come from a transplant donor.

This clonotype occurred a few times. The rearrangement links TRBV7-9 to TRBJ2-7; 9 bases align to TRBD1. Germline lookup yields CDR1 SEHNR and CDR2 FQNEAQ (reference sequence). The CDR3 totals 15 residues. J gave up 3 bases and V 3 bases, and 6 bases lay outside the gene matches. The CDR3 sequence: CASSFPLTGGYEQYF. The DNA of the CDR3 is TGTGCCAGCAGCTTCCCGTTGACAGGGGGCTACGAGCAGTACTTC.

The CDR3 reads CSVVGAWSTEAFF. The CDR3 bases are TGCAGCGTTGTGGGGGCCTGGAGCACTGAAGCTTTCTTT. The genes are TRBV29-1 and TRBJ1-1; D is possibly TRBD1 (6 bases). Trimming took 4 bases from V and 4 from J, leaving 13 bases between them. The CDR3 has 13 amino acids. Germline V gene lookup returns CDR1 SQVTM and CDR2 ANQGSEA.

This chain connects TRBV10-3 to TRBJ1-2, with TRBD1 as a possible D gene (5 bases). V lost 3 bases, J lost 2 bases, and 16 bases lay in between. This CDR3 contains 16 residues. Germline assignment: CDR1 ENHRY and CDR2 SYGVKD. The CDR3 spells CAISDPARALNYGYTF. CDR3 sequence (DNA): TGTGCCATCAGTGATCCCGCCAGGGCCCTAAACTATGGCTACACCTTC.

This sequence joins TRBV5-1 and TRBJ2-7; 10 bases align to TRBD1. Germline V lookup: CDR1 SGHRS, CDR2 YFSETQ. The CDR3 has 16 amino acids. The V gene end was trimmed by 3 bases and the J gene end by 6 bases; junction bases not matched to a gene: 12. The CDR3 nucleotides are TGCGCCAGCAGCTGGGCCCCCGGGACAGGGGTCCCCGAGCAGTACTTC. Protein product: CASSWAPGTGVPEQYF.

This clonotype came up a few times. The V gene is TRBV20-1, the J gene TRBJ2-1; the match to TRBD2 covers 7 bases. CDR3 length: 15 amino acids. Looked up from germline, CDR1 is DFQATT and CDR2 is SNEGSKA (reference sequence). V was pared by 5 bases and J by 4 bases, with 11 bases of the junction left unmatched. The CDR3 is CSALVGGRVYNEQFF. The CDR3 nucleotides are TGCAGTGCTCTTGTAGGTGGGAGGGTGTACAATGAGCAGTTCTTC.

The chain combines TRBV6-1 with TRBJ1-4; 7 bases align to TRBD1. Germline CDR1 is MNHNS and CDR2 is SASEGT. This CDR3 region has 14 residues. Germline trimming cut 8 bases from V and 4 bases from J; bases unmatched to any gene: 7. In DNA, the CDR3 is TGTGCCAGCGTAACCGGGACAGTTAATGAAAAACTGTTTTTT. Its translation: CASVTGTVNEKLFF.

There are a few counts of this clonotype. This sequence joins TRBV12-3 or TRBV12-4 and TRBJ1-1; D may be TRBD1 (5 bases). Trimming took 4 bases from V and 6 from J, leaving 15 bases between them. The CDR3 has 14 residues. CDR3 region: CASSSPGLGPEAFF. CDR3 in DNA: TGTGCCAGCAGTTCTCCGGGGCTCGGGCCTGAAGCTTTCTTT.

This clonotype turned up a few times. V gene TRBV4-1 combines with J gene TRBJ1-1; tentative D call: TRBD1 (5 bases). There are 16 residues in the CDR3. CDR1 is MGHRA and CDR2 is YSYEKL in the germline V gene. Trimming cost V 0 bases and J 5 bases, with 16 bases left between them. CDR3 region: CASSQDPYGGRTEAFF. CDR3 DNA: TGCGCCAGCAGCCAAGATCCGTATGGGGGGAGGACTGAAGCTTTCTTT.

This clonotype was observed at least ten times. This chain links TRBV5-1 with TRBJ1-1; D perhaps matches TRBD1 (5 bases). Germline-derived CDR1 and CDR2 are SGHRS and YFSETQ. The germline V and J ends were trimmed by 0 bases and 1 base, with 7 bases remaining between them. The CDR3 runs 14 residues. CDR3 loop: CASSLGTRNTEAFF. CDR3 in DNA: TGCGCCAGCAGCTTGGGGACAAGGAACACTGAAGCTTTCTTT.